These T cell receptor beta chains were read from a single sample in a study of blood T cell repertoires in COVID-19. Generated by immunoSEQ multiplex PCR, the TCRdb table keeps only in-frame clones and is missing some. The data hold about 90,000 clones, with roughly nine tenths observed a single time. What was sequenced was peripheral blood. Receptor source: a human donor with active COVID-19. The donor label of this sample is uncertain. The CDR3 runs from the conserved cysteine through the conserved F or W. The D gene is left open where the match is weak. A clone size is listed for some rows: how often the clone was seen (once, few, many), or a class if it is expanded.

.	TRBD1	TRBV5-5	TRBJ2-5	CASSLGGAFQETQYF	TGTGCCAGCAGCTTAGGGGGCGCCTTCCAAGAGACCCAGTACTTC
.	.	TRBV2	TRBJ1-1	CASSDPRQRFEAFF	TGTGCCAGCAGTGATCCTAGACAGCGTTTTGAAGCTTTCTTT
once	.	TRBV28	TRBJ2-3	CASSLQGQLGLRSTDTQYF	TGTGCCAGCAGTCTCCAGGGTCAGCTCGGGCTAAGAAGCACAGATACGCAGTATTTT
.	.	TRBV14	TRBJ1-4	CASSQEGQGIFGEKLFF	TGTGCCAGCAGCCAAGAGGGACAAGGGATTTTTGGAGAAAAACTGTTTTTT
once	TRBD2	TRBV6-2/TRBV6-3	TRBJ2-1	CASSSLTSGSYNEQFF	TGTGCCAGCAGTTCTCTGACTAGCGGCTCCTACAATGAGCAGTTCTTC
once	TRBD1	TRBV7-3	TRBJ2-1	CASSLSSGQGYNEQFF	TGTGCCAGCAGCCTCTCCAGTGGACAGGGCTACAATGAGCAGTTCTTC
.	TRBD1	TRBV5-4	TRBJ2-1	CASSPRTGVDVGNGDEQFF	TGTGCCAGCAGCCCGAGGACAGGGGTAGACGTGGGTAATGGCGATGAGCAGTTCTTC
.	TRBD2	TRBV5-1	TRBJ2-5	CASSKGLAGVQETQYF	TGCGCCAGCAGCAAGGGACTAGCGGGGGTCCAAGAGACCCAGTACTTC
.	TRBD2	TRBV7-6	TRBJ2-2	CASSLPGGGTGELFF	TGTGCCAGCAGCTTACCCGGGGGGGGGACCGGGGAGCTGTTTTTT
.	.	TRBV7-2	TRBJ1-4	CASSQEQGRTNEKLFF	TGTGCCAGCAGCCAAGAACAGGGTAGAACTAATGAAAAACTGTTTTTT
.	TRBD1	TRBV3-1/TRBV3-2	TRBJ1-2	CASSQTGVKHGYTF	TGTGCCAGCAGCCAGACAGGGGTTAAGCATGGCTACACCTTC
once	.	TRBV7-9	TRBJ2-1	CASSSSYDSLNEQFF	TGTGCCAGCAGCTCCTCCTACGACTCCTTAAATGAGCAGTTCTTC
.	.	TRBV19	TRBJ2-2	CASSMIRVLWAGELFF	TGTGCCAGTAGTATGATCCGGGTACTTTGGGCCGGGGAGCTGTTTTTT
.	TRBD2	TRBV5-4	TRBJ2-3	CASSLVGLGGDTQYF	TGTGCCAGCAGCTTGGTGGGACTAGGGGGAGATACGCAGTATTTT
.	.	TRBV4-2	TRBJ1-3	CASSQDLGGRGNTIYF	TGTGCCAGCAGCCAAGATTTAGGTGGCAGGGGAAACACCATATATTTT
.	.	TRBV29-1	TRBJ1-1	CSVGDRAGENTEAFF	TGCAGCGTTGGGGACCGCGCAGGGGAGAACACTGAAGCTTTCTTT
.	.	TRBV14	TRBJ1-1	CASSQDWSRGDTEAFF	TGTGCCAGCAGCCAAGATTGGTCCCGGGGGGACACTGAAGCTTTCTTT
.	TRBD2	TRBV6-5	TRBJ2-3	CASSPTSGPVDTQYF	TGTGCCAGCAGCCCGACTAGCGGGCCTGTGGATACGCAGTATTTT
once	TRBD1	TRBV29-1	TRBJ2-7	CSVGQGADKQYF	TGCAGCGTCGGACAGGGGGCGGATAAGCAGTACTTC
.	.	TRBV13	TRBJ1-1	CASSPWRGVETEAFF	TGTGCCAGCAGCCCGTGGCGGGGGGTGGAAACTGAAGCTTTCTTT
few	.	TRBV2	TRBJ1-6	CASSEWRRSGSYNSPLHF	TGTGCCAGCAGTGAGTGGAGGAGATCGGGCTCCTATAATTCACCCCTCCACTTT
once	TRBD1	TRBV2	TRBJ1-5	CASSRAWDRGSNQPQHF	TGTGCCAGCAGCCGAGCCTGGGACAGGGGGAGCAATCAGCCCCAGCATTTT
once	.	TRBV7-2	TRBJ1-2	CASSPPVSWRDGYTF	TGTGCCAGCAGCCCCCCTGTGTCCTGGAGGGATGGCTACACCTTC
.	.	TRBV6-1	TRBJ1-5	CASSDFRLVRQPQHF	TGTGCCAGCAGTGATTTCAGGCTCGTTCGGCAGCCCCAGCATTTT
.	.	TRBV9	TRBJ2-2	CASSVVDSTGELFF	TGTGCCAGCAGCGTAGTGGACTCCACCGGGGAGCTGTTTTTT
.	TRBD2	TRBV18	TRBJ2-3	CASSLGLGAQYF	TGTGCCAGCTCCCTTGGACTAGGAGCGCAGTATTTT
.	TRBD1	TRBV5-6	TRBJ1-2	CASSNGQDGYTF	TGTGCCAGCAGTAACGGACAGGACGGCTACACCTTC
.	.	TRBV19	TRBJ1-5	CASCGTRRVGSNQPQHF	TGTGCCAGTTGCGGGACGCGAAGGGTAGGGAGCAATCAGCCCCAGCATTTT
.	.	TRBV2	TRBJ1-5	CASRGGSGSRNQPQHF	TGTGCCAGCAGGGGAGGGTCGGGGTCTCGGAATCAGCCCCAGCATTTT
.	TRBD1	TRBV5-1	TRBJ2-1	CASTNEMAGGGQFF	TGCGCCAGCACTAATGAGATGGCAGGGGGCGGGCAGTTCTTC
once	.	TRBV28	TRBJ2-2	CASSLLGGFVGELFF	TGTGCCAGCAGTTTACTTGGGGGCTTCGTCGGGGAGCTGTTTTTT
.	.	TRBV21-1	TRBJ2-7	CASSKLYEQYF	TGTGCCAGCAGCAAACTCTACGAGCAGTACTTC
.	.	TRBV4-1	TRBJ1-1	CASSQDTANTEAFF	TGCGCCAGCAGCCAAGATACAGCAAACACTGAAGCTTTCTTT
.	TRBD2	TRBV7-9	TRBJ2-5	CASSLIVESGGAGTQYF	TGTGCCAGCAGCTTAATCGTGGAAAGCGGGGGGGCTGGGACCCAGTACTTC
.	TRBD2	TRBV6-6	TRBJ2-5	CASRPRPGGQLETQYF	TGTGCCAGCAGGCCACGACCGGGGGGGCAACTAGAGACCCAGTACTTC
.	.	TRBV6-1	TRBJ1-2	CASSELVRTNYGYTF	TGTGCCAGCAGTGAACTGGTCAGGACTAACTATGGCTACACCTTC
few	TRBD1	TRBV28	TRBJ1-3	CASRLDRVSGNTIYF	TGTGCCAGTCGCCTGGACAGGGTCTCTGGAAACACCATATATTTT
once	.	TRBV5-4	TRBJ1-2	CASSGRWVAGGYTF	TGTGCCAGCAGCGGGAGATGGGTAGCGGGGGGCTACACCTTC
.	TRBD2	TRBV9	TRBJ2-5	CASSARTSGGAETQYF	TGTGCCAGCAGCGCCCGGACTAGCGGGGGGGCGGAGACCCAGTACTTC
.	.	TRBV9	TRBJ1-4	CASSVTGNPLNEKLFF	TGTGCCAGCAGCGTAACGGGGAATCCCCTAAATGAAAAACTGTTTTTT
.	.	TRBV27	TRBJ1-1	CASSLFRDTEAFF	TGTGCCAGCAGTTTATTCAGGGACACTGAAGCTTTCTTT
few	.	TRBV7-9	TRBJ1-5	CASSLGAGGNQPQHF	TGTGCCAGCAGCTTAGGGGCAGGGGGCAATCAGCCCCAGCATTTT
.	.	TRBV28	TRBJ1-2	CASSLRAYYGYTF	TGTGCCAGCAGTTTGAGGGCGTACTATGGCTACACCTTC
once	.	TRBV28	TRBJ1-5	CASRAGLGQPQHF	TGTGCCAGCAGGGCGGGGTTGGGTCAGCCCCAGCATTTT
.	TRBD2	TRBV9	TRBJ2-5	CASSGSGGLETQYF	TGTGCCAGCAGCGGTAGCGGGGGGCTGGAGACCCAGTACTTC
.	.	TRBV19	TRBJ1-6	CASRVENSPLHF	TGTGCCAGTAGGGTGGAGAACTCACCCCTCCACTTT
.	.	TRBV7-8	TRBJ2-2	CASSLAFEGNTGELFF	TGTGCCAGCAGCTTAGCGTTTGAGGGGAACACCGGGGAGCTGTTTTTT